This T cell receptor (beta chain) was identified during a study of regulatory T cells in long-lasting Graves disease. The time point here: persistent/refractory GD, antithyroid drugs over 5 years with positive TRAb. The TCR library was made from RNA that had been extracted from PBMCs in TRIzol. Arm-PCR of CDR3 regions with iRepertoire HTBI primers generated TCR beta libraries. TCRdb called the multiplex PCR reads again in MiXCR, with one record for every CDR3 protein. The data hold over 450,000 distinct CDR3 sequences, with 20% to 25% observed a single time. CDR1 is MNHNS, CDR2 SASEGT, per germline. The V end was cut by 4 bases, the J end by 6 bases, with 19 bases between. The CDR3 totals 15 residues.

The sequence came from a female donor with Graves disease. The material was peripheral blood mononuclear cells (PBMCs), obtained when the disease was refractory, from a patient treated with antithyroid drugs. V is TRBV6-1 and J is TRBJ2-7; D uncertain. The CDR3 spells CASSGSIGIPSEQYF. CDR3 nucleotides: TGTGCCAGCAGTGGATCGATAGGGATCCCCTCCGAGCAGTACTTC.